The 18 T cell receptor beta chains below come from one sample, sequenced in a study of T cell responses to AZD1222 COVID-19 vaccine. TCRdb's table, derived via immunoSEQ multiplex PCR, lists solely in-frame clones and lacks some. The profile shows some 180,000 clones, around 92% of them singletons. The sequenced sample was peripheral blood, obtained on day 0 of AZD1222 vaccination. The receptors were sampled from an adult in good health.

The CDR3 DNA sequence: TGCGCCAGCAGTGAACCGGGACGGTCCGCGTCCGATGAAAAACTGTTTTTT. This translates into CASSEPGRSASDEKLFF. The gene calls are TRBV23-1 and TRBJ1-4; maybe TRBD1 (5 bases). TRBV23-1 is marked as an open reading frame, function uncertain. The CDR3 is made up of 17 amino acids. The V and J ends lost 5 bases and 6 bases respectively, with 22 bases between them.

The chain recombines TRBV19 with TRBJ2-1; a weak D match, TRBD1 (6 bases). CDR1 and CDR2 (germline): LNHDA, SQIVND (reference sequence). V was cut by 3 bases and J by 2 bases, with 8 bases left in between. The CDR3 contains 14 residues. The DNA of the CDR3 is TGTGCCAGTAGTATCGGACAGCCCTACAATGAGCAGTTCTTC. Translated: CASSIGQPYNEQFF.

The chain carries TRBV19 and TRBJ1-2, with TRBD1 identical over 8 bases. CDR1 LNHDA and CDR2 SQIVND come from the germline V gene (reference sequence). J was trimmed by 1 base and V by 3 bases; bases with no gene match: 7. The CDR3 totals 16 residues. CDR3 sequence: CASSIPGQGGNYGYTF. The CDR3 DNA sequence: TGTGCCAGTAGTATCCCTGGACAGGGAGGTAACTATGGCTACACCTTC.

V gene TRBV6-5 combines with J gene TRBJ2-2; weak D call: TRBD1 (6 bases). There are 14 residues in the CDR3. The germline CDR1 and CDR2 sequences are MNHEY and SVGAGI. Trimming took off 3 bases at V and 7 bases at J, with 12 bases between the two ends. The CDR3 region is CASSYYRDIGELFF. The CDR3 nucleotides are TGTGCCAGCAGTTATTACAGGGATATCGGGGAGCTGTTTTTT.

This chain connects TRBV25-1 to TRBJ1-1; D possibly corresponds to TRBD1 (6 bases). The CDR3 sequence is 14 residues long. Trimming removed 3 bases from V and 3 bases from J, with 11 bases in between. Germline CDR1 and CDR2: MGHDK and SYGVNS. The CDR3: CASSDPGADTEAFF. The CDR3 DNA is TGTGCCAGCAGTGACCCAGGGGCGGACACTGAAGCTTTCTTT.

The chain employs TRBV14 and TRBJ1-6, with 8 bases aligning to TRBD1. After removal of 4 bases from V and 7 bases from J, the junction contained 9 bases not matched to a gene. CDR3 length: 16 amino acids. Germline V CDR1 and CDR2: SGHDN, FVKESK. Written as DNA, the CDR3 is TGTGCCAGCAGCCTGACAGGGGTCCTTCTGAATTCACCCCTCCACTTT. Translated, it gives CASSLTGVLLNSPLHF.

In regard to this clone: An end of the junction does not agree with germline; a read error may underlie this. This sequence joins TRBV3-1 (or the pseudogene TRBV3-2) and TRBJ2-5; 10 bases are a match to TRBD2. The CDR3 contains 15 residues. Germline CDR1 and CDR2: LGHDT and YNNKEL (reference sequence). The CDR3 region is CASSHLGLAAENQYF. As DNA, the CDR3 is TGTGCCAGCAGCCACCTAGGACTAGCGGCCGAGAACCAGTACTTC.

The chain couples TRBV6-5 to TRBJ1-2; D is unclear. The CDR3 contains 14 residues. Trimming took 4 bases from V and 0 from J, leaving 9 bases between them. The germline gives CDR1 MNHEY, CDR2 SVGAGI. The CDR3 DNA reads TGTGCCAGCAGTTTTTCTACAGCTAACTATGGCTACACCTTC. As protein: CASSFSTANYGYTF.

The chain links TRBV6-4 to TRBJ1-6, with a weak D call TRBD1 (6 bases). The CDR3 contains 16 residues. Looked up from germline, CDR1 is MRHNA and CDR2 is SNTAGT. Trimming left V 0 bases short and J 9 bases short, with 15 bases between. The CDR3 DNA follows: TGTGCCAGCAGTGACTCGTACAGGGCGATCGGTTCACCCCTCCACTTT. It codes for CASSDSYRAIGSPLHF.

The V and J genes are TRBV2 and TRBJ2-1; TRBD2 matches 8 bases. This CDR3 region has 16 residues. Germline CDR1 reads SNHLY; CDR2 reads FYNNEI. Trimming at V came to 1 base and at J to 2 bases, leaving 4 bases not matched to a gene. CDR3 in amino acids: CASSEVASGPYNEQFF. The CDR3 region has the DNA TGTGCCAGCAGTGAAGTGGCTAGCGGGCCCTACAATGAGCAGTTCTTC.

The V call is TRBV28, the J call TRBJ1-3, with 7 bases aligning to TRBD1. This CDR3 is built from 15 residues. J gave up 4 bases and V 4 bases, and 7 bases lay outside the gene matches. Germline V CDR1 and CDR2: MDHEN, SYDVKM. CDR3 loop: CASSWDSVVGNTIYF. In DNA, the CDR3 is TGTGCCAGCAGTTGGGACAGCGTAGTGGGAAACACCATATATTTT.

This chain links TRBV28 with TRBJ1-1, with D possibly TRBD1 on 5 matching bases. CDR1 is MDHEN, CDR2 SYDVKM, per germline. The CDR3 spans 14 residues. V was clipped by 6 bases and J by 0 bases, with 11 bases between them. This chain's CDR3 is CASRRGTVNTEAFF. CDR3 in DNA: TGTGCCAGCAGGCGCGGGACGGTGAACACTGAAGCTTTCTTT.

The chain is built from TRBV12-3 or TRBV12-4 and TRBJ1-2; D gene ambiguous. The V end lost 3 bases, the J end lost 5 bases, and 7 bases lay between the germline ends. The CDR3 runs 12 residues. The CDR3 sequence: CASSFTLYGYTF. In DNA, the CDR3 is TGTGCCAGCAGTTTTACTCTATATGGCTACACCTTC.

V usage is TRBV5-1 and J usage is TRBJ2-1; the D is unclear. The V end lost 4 bases, the J end lost 6 bases, and 11 bases lay between the germline ends. The germline V gene has CDR1 SGHRS and CDR2 YFSETQ. CDR3 length: 13 residues. DNA of the CDR3: TGCGCCAGCAGCCTATCCAACGCCAATGAGCAGTTCTTC. Protein: CASSLSNANEQFF.

The chain uses TRBV9 and TRBJ1-2; 11 bases match TRBD1. J was trimmed by 0 bases and V by 1 base; bases with no gene match: 2. Germline CDR1 is SGDLS and CDR2 is YYNGEE. The CDR3 sequence is 16 residues long. CDR3 sequence (DNA): TGTGCCAGCAGCGTACAGGGACAGGGGGCTAACTATGGCTACACCTTC. Protein: CASSVQGQGANYGYTF.

The V and J genes are TRBV19 and TRBJ2-1; D possibly corresponds to TRBD2 (6 bases). The CDR3 has 16 amino acids. Germline values: CDR1 LNHDA, CDR2 SQIVND (reference sequence). V was trimmed by 4 bases and J by 3 bases, leaving 16 bases between them. CDR3 nucleotide sequence: TGTGCCAGTAGTAATCCCGGGACGGACTACTACAATGAGCAGTTCTTC. Translating gives CASSNPGTDYYNEQFF.

V is TRBV5-6 and J is TRBJ2-7; TRBD2 agrees at 9 bases. The CDR3 runs to 15 residues. CDR1 is SGHDT and CDR2 is YYEEEE in the germline V gene. The junction had 4 bases not matched to a gene; V was cut back by 3 bases and J by 0 bases. The CDR3 protein is CASSWTSVSSYEQYF. As DNA, the CDR3 is TGTGCCAGCAGCTGGACTAGCGTTAGCTCCTACGAGCAGTACTTC.

The chain combines TRBV5-1 with TRBJ1-2; D might be TRBD1 (6 bases). Germline-derived CDR1 and CDR2 are SGHRS and YFSETQ. The V end was cut by 0 bases, the J end by 6 bases, with 9 bases between. The CDR3 covers 13 residues. The CDR3, as DNA: TGCGCCAGCAGCTTGGGGGCAGGGGATGGCTACACCTTC. Encoded protein: CASSLGAGDGYTF.